The entry that follows covers one TCR beta chain sequence. Immunohistochemistry showed robust Merkel cell polyomavirus Large T antigen staining in every patient's tumor. V lost 5 bases to trimming and J lost 8 bases, with 15 bases between them. The CDR3 runs 14 residues. Germline V gene sequence: CDR1 SGHAT, CDR2 FQNNGV. This record belongs to a study of tumor-infiltrating T cells and Merkel cell polyomavirus. About the study: The study examined CD8+ T cells specific for the Merkel cell polyomavirus KLL epitope.

Clones were sequenced by immunoSEQ multiplex PCR, and TCRdb holds only the in-frame ones, with some missing. The repertoire consists of more than 20,000 clones, with nearly 90% occurring once and the leading ten covering 2.5% to 3.5%. The chain is built from TRBV11-2 and TRBJ1-4; tentative D call: TRBD1 (5 bases). Sequencing input: lymph node tissue. This sequence originates from a man between 50 and 59 years old with Merkel cell carcinoma. The CDR3 sequence is CASSRDRVGEKLFF. The CDR3 nucleotides read TGTGCCAGCAGCCGCGACAGAGTAGGCGAAAAACTGTTTTTT.